These 16 T cell receptor beta chains originate from one sample sequenced in a study of blood T cells in healthy people across ages. With a J-beta primer mix and a sample-barcoded 5' primer, a second PCR ran about 7 to 12 cycles. Using its own MiXCR run on the 5' RACE reads, TCRdb lists one record per CDR3 protein. The data hold about 1,400,000 distinct CDR3 sequences, with around 39% observed a single time. What was sequenced was blood. These receptor sequences come from a woman between 18 and 30 years old in good health.

The CDR3 here is CAWSPGKTWLNTEAFF. The CDR3 DNA reads as TGTGCCTGGAGTCCAGGCAAGACATGGCTCAACACTGAAGCTTTCTTT. This sequence joins TRBV30 and TRBJ1-1; D not certain. Trimming took 2 bases from V and 2 from J, leaving 18 bases between them. The CDR3 has 16 amino acids. Germline V CDR1 and CDR2: GTSNPN, SVGIG (reference sequence). Using reference TRBV30 and TRBJ1-1 for the parts outside the CDR3, the full variable domain is SQTIHQWPATLVQPVGSPLSLECTVEGTSNPNLYWYRQAAGRGLQLLFYSVGIGQISSEVPQNLSASRPQDRQFILSSKKLLLSDSGFYLCAWSPGKTWLNTEAFFGQGTRLTVV.

This CDR3 reads CASSPRALSARGGYEQYF. For the CDR3, the DNA is TGTGCCAGCTCACCACGGGCTCTATCGGCCAGGGGGGGATACGAGCAGTACTTC. The chain carries TRBV18 and TRBJ2-7; D tentatively fits TRBD1 or TRBD2 (7 bases each). The CDR3 length is 18 residues. The germline V and J ends were trimmed by 1 base and 4 bases, with 23 bases remaining between them. CDR1 is KGHSH and CDR2 is LQKENI in the germline V gene.

The chain combines TRBV6-1 with TRBJ2-3; D is uncertain. The CDR3 sequence is 15 residues long. CDR1 and CDR2 from the germline V gene are MNHNS and SASEGT. V shed 6 bases and J shed 3 bases, with 16 bases lying between them. CDR3 sequence: CASRQNSFGTDTQYF. The CDR3 coding sequence is TGTGCCAGCAGACAAAACAGCTTCGGGACAGATACGCAGTATTTT.

This clonotype was seen repeatedly, ten times or more. V and J are TRBV9 and TRBJ2-5; D unclear. There are 14 residues in the CDR3. The V and J ends lost 0 bases and 0 bases respectively, with 6 bases between them. Germline CDR1 SGDLS, CDR2 YYNGEE. CDR3 nucleotides: TGTGCCAGCAGCGTAGTCCCGTACCAAGAGACCCAGTACTTC. It translates to CASSVVPYQETQYF. Full variable domain (missing parts from reference TRBV9 and TRBJ2-5): DSGVTQTPKHLITATGQRVTLRCSPRSGDLSVYWYQQSLDQGLQFLIQYYNGEERAKGNILERFSAQQFPDLHSELNLSSLELGDSALYFCASSVVPYQETQYFGPGTRLLVL.

The gene calls are TRBV7-2 and TRBJ2-3; 9 bases fit TRBD2. The V and J ends lost 2 bases and 0 bases, in that order; junction bases with no gene match: 3. Germline CDR1 is SGHTA and CDR2 is FQGNSA. There are 16 residues in the CDR3. CDR3 bases: TGTGCCAGCAGCTTAAGCGGGAGGTCTAGCACAGATACGCAGTATTTT. Translating it yields CASSLSGRSSTDTQYF.

The chain couples TRBV20-1 to TRBJ1-2; 7 bases fit TRBD1. V gave up 5 bases and J gave up 5 bases; unmatched junction bases: 14. Germline values: CDR1 DFQATT, CDR2 SNEGSKA (reference sequence). CDR3 length equals 15 residues. CDR3 loop: CSAALREGAIYGYTF. CDR3 sequence (DNA): TGCAGTGCTGCCCTTCGGGAGGGGGCTATATATGGCTACACCTTC.

This clonotype was observed a few times. The chain has TRBV20-1 and TRBJ1-4; 8 bases align to TRBD1. The junction had 8 bases not matched to a gene; V was cut back by 4 bases and J by 7 bases. CDR1 and CDR2 from the germline V gene are DFQATT and SNEGSKA (reference sequence). The CDR3 runs to 14 residues. In DNA, the CDR3 is TGCAGTGCTACTGGACAGGGTTTAAGTGAAAAACTGTTTTTT. It translates to CSATGQGLSEKLFF.

V gene TRBV4-1 combines with J gene TRBJ1-1; 8 bases map to TRBD1. The J segment lost 5 bases and the V segment lost 3 bases, leaving 11 bases of the junction unmatched. CDR1 MGHRA and CDR2 YSYEKL come from the germline V gene. This CDR3 contains 16 residues. CDR3 sequence (DNA): TGCGCCAGCAGCCAGGCGGGCAGGGGGCATAGAACTGAAGCTTTCTTT. This gives the protein CASSQAGRGHRTEAFF.

This chain connects TRBV7-2 to TRBJ2-5; 10 nucleotides match TRBD2. The CDR3 loop spans 17 amino acids. CDR1 is SGHTA and CDR2 is FQGNSA in the germline V gene. Trimming took 4 bases from V and 5 from J; bases not matched to a gene: 13. The CDR3 DNA sequence: TGTGCCAGCAGCTATAAGTGGATTAGCGGGGGGAGCGAGACCCAGTACTTC. Translation gives CASSYKWISGGSETQYF.

V and J are TRBV3-1 and TRBJ2-1; D perhaps matches TRBD2 (7 bases). Looked up from germline, CDR1 is LGHDT and CDR2 is YNNKEL (reference sequence). Trimming cost V 4 bases and J 10 bases, with 17 bases left between them. The CDR3 covers 14 residues. The chain's CDR3 is CASSRKGGKGEQFF. The CDR3 region has the DNA TGTGCCAGCAGCCGAAAGGGGGGGAAGGGCGAGCAGTTCTTC.

The genes are TRBV7-2 and TRBJ2-7; possibly TRBD1 or TRBD2 for D (5 bases each). V was pared by 8 bases and J by 6 bases, with 20 bases between. The CDR3 runs to 14 residues. Germline loops: CDR1 SGHTA, CDR2 FQGNSA. CDR3 residues: CASLPGPSISEQYF. The CDR3 bases are TGTGCCAGCTTGCCGGGACCCTCTATCTCCGAGCAGTACTTC. The full variable domain, rest sourced from reference TRBV7-2 and TRBJ2-7, is GAGVSQSPSNKVTEKGKDVELRCDPISGHTALYWYRQSLGQGLEFLIYFQGNSAPDKSGLPSDRFSAERTGGSVSTLTIQRTQQEDSAVYLCASLPGPSISEQYFGPGTRLTVT.

A few counts support this clonotype. The chain combines TRBV10-2 with TRBJ2-1, with D hard to call. From germline, CDR1 is WSHSY and CDR2 SAAADI. Trimming left V 2 bases short and J 2 bases short, with 10 bases between. This CDR3 spans 15 amino acids. CDR3 loop: CASSEEVPTYNEQFF. For the CDR3, the DNA is TGCGCCAGCAGTGAGGAGGTCCCCACCTACAATGAGCAGTTCTTC.

In its sample, this clonotype was seen a few times. V usage is TRBV5-1 and J usage is TRBJ2-1; no definite D call. Trimming removed 0 bases at V and 8 bases at J, with 6 bases between. CDR1 and CDR2 (germline): SGHRS, YFSETQ. This CDR3 has 12 residues. The CDR3 loop is CASSLERDEQFF. CDR3 coding DNA: TGCGCCAGCAGCTTGGAAAGGGATGAGCAGTTCTTC.

This clonotype was counted only a few times. The chain combines TRBV15 with TRBJ2-7, with D maybe TRBD2 (5 bases). Trimming cost V 1 base and J 0 bases, with 10 bases left between them. The CDR3 extends over 15 amino acids. CDR1 LNHNV and CDR2 YYDKDF come from the germline V gene (reference sequence). The CDR3, as DNA: TGTGCCACCAGCAGAGCGAGGGCCCTCTCCTACGAGCAGTACTTC. Encoded protein: CATSRARALSYEQYF.

In this sample, this clonotype turned up a few times. The V call is TRBV10-3, the J call TRBJ1-2, with D perhaps matching TRBD1 (5 bases). V gave up 2 bases and J gave up 2 bases, with 9 bases separating them. Germline-derived CDR1 and CDR2 are ENHRY and SYGVKD. The CDR3 has 14 amino acids. CDR3 in amino acids: CAISETGLNYGYTF. CDR3 sequence (DNA): TGTGCCATCAGTGAGACAGGTCTCAACTATGGCTACACCTTC.

The gene calls are TRBV4-1 and TRBJ1-2; TRBD1 is a possible D gene (5 bases). The germline gives CDR1 MGHRA, CDR2 YSYEKL. Trimming removed 0 bases at V and 3 bases at J, with 20 bases between. The CDR3 spans 18 residues. Here the CDR3 reads CASSQDHDSLPTDYGYTF. Written as DNA, the CDR3 is TGCGCCAGCAGCCAAGACCATGACAGCCTCCCTACGGACTATGGCTACACCTTC.